This T cell receptor beta chain was recorded in a study of CD8+CD57+ T cells in acquired aplastic anemia. Study-level information: Average DNA yield from sorted CD4+ and CD8+ cells was 3.2 ug. Study outcomes and limitations: Some 31 CD8+ CDR3 sequences were shared between patients and controls.

All sequencing subjects had displayed CD8+CD57+ cell expansion on flow cytometry. Patients were treatment-naive when blood was sampled. Using genomic DNA as the template, TCR beta VDJ and CDR3 profiling was carried out. Via MiXCR, TCRdb re-called the reads, giving one row per CDR3 protein. The repertoire has under 200,000 distinct CDR3 sequences, around half of them found once; the top ten carry roughly 2.8%. This clonotype was found many times. No antigen is known for it. Germline V gene data show CDR1 as SQVTM and CDR2 as ANQGSEA. Trimming removed 4 bases at V and 0 bases at J, with 9 bases between. This CDR3 contains 14 residues.

The V and J genes are TRBV29-1 and TRBJ2-2, with D possibly called TRBD1 or TRBD2 (5 bases each). This clonotype originated in a human donor with aplastic anemia. Input material: sorted CD4+, CD8+, or CD8+CD57+ T cells (not recorded which) from PBMCs. Written as DNA, the CDR3 is TGCAGCGTTGTGGGGGTATCGAACACCGGGGAGCTGTTTTTT. Translated: CSVVGVSNTGELFF.